This TCR beta chain was sequenced for a study of T cell responses to AZD1222 COVID-19 vaccine. Germline CDR1 is GTSNPN and CDR2 is SVGIG (reference sequence). The CDR3 is 13 amino acids. Trimming stripped 0 bases from V and 8 bases from J, with 8 bases between. The method was immunoSEQ multiplex PCR; TCRdb's version includes in-frame clones alone and lacks a portion of them. There are around 150,000 clones in the sample; less than 95% occur only once, and about 3% lies in the top ten. Study-level findings and limits: Baseline seropositivity characterized only a handful of AZD1222 recipients. Clonal diversity was possibly underestimated, and the donors were mostly white British, with more females. Once two AZD1222 doses were given, Spike-specific TCR breadth and depth went up.

Notes on this clone: Its antigen is as yet unknown.

The chain links TRBV30 to TRBJ1-6; D gene uncertain. This specimen was peripheral blood, taken on day 0 of AZD1222 vaccination. The origin of this receptor is an adult in good health. The CDR3, as DNA: TGTGCCTGGAGTGTACAGCAGGATTCACCCCTCCACTTT. Encoded protein: CAWSVQQDSPLHF.